The entry below gives a single TCR beta chain sequence along with its context. What it recognizes is unknown. These data come from a study of CD8 T cells in ankylosing spondylitis. The study, taken as a whole, reports: Blood from ankylosing spondylitis patients appeared to carry a characteristic eight-variant TCR beta motif. Reportedly, significant enrichment of disease-linked clones occurred in matched ankylosing spondylitis synovial fluid. Disease-linked clones displayed a CD8+ phenotype and appeared relatively rarely in peripheral blood.

V lost 2 bases, J lost 7 bases, and 12 bases lay in between. Germline CDR1 and CDR2: LGHDT and YNNKEL (reference sequence). The CDR3 extends over 13 amino acids. TCRdb fed the 5' RACE reads into MiXCR, producing one record per CDR3 protein. The sample consists of around 300,000 distinct CDR3 sequences, under 15% of them appearing once. Input material: blood, either unsorted or a sorted T cell fraction (not recorded which). The TCR originated in a male donor with ankylosing spondylitis or in good health (not recorded which). The chain combines TRBV3-1 with TRBJ2-7, with a tentative D call TRBD2 (5 bases). The CDR3 spells CASSQTLVGEQYF. The CDR3 region has the DNA TGTGCCAGCAGCCAAACACTAGTGGGAGAGCAGTACTTC.